The 8 T cell receptor beta chains below were found in one sample sequenced in a study of T cells in Graves' hyperthyroidism and ophthalmopathy. RNA transcripts were the template for amplifying TCR beta CDR3 regions. With the HTBI primer set, the TCR CDR3 went through a first round of RT-PCR. MiXCR was run by TCRdb on the multiplex PCR reads, yielding one entry per CDR3 protein. The top ten clones hold 7.1% of a sample with 640,000 or so distinct CDR3 sequences, more than 13% of them seen once. Sequencing was performed on blood. Receptors were obtained from a woman aged 18-29 years with Graves' ophthalmopathy.

This clonotype was detected many times. This chain connects TRBV30 to TRBJ1-2; no clear D gene. V was shortened by 0 bases and J by 4 bases, with 12 bases between the two germline ends. The germline V gene encodes CDR1 GTSNPN and CDR2 SVGIG (reference sequence). This CDR3 comprises 14 residues. The CDR3 nucleotides are TGTGCCTGGAGTGTTGATGTGGGAACCTATGGCTACACCTTC. This sequence encodes CAWSVDVGTYGYTF.

This clonotype came up many times. This chain uses TRBV27 with TRBJ2-7; no clear D gene. The germline V gene encodes CDR1 MNHEY and CDR2 SMNVEV (reference sequence). Trimming stripped 7 bases from V and 0 bases from J, with 16 bases between. The CDR3 is 15 residues long. The CDR3 here is CASNPHPSNSYEQYF. The CDR3 DNA follows: TGTGCCAGCAATCCTCATCCGTCCAACTCCTACGAGCAGTACTTC.

This clonotype was observed a handful of times. V usage is TRBV29-1 and J usage is TRBJ2-1; D is unclear. V was shortened by 5 bases and J by 6 bases, with 5 bases between the two germline ends. Germline values: CDR1 SQVTM, CDR2 ANQGSEA. The CDR3 spans 10 residues. The DNA of the CDR3 is TGCAGCGTTTTACGCAATGAGCAGTTCTTC. It encodes CSVLRNEQFF.

Details on this clonotype: Its ends do not fully match the called genes, so a read error is possible. The rearrangement uses TRBV6-2 or TRBV6-3 and TRBJ1-1; maybe TRBD1 (5 bases). The CDR3 has 15 residues. Germline CDR1 is MNHEY and CDR2 is SVGEGT. CDR3 DNA: TGTGCCAGCGGTTACTCGATTGCAGGGCGGACTGAAGCTTTCTTT. It is translated as CASGYSIAGRTEAFF.

This clonotype was counted ten times or more. J is TRBJ2-7 and V is TRBV20-1, with a tentative D call TRBD2 (6 bases). The V gene's germline CDR1 is DFQATT and CDR2 SNEGSKA (reference sequence). The V and J ends lost 8 bases and 3 bases respectively, with 17 bases between them. The CDR3 is 13 residues long. CDR3 residues: CSTGAGHHYEQYF. CDR3 nucleotide sequence: TGCAGTACGGGAGCAGGCCACCACTACGAGCAGTACTTC.

Details on this clonotype: A read error is possible here, since a much larger clone lies one base away. This chain links TRBV6-2 or TRBV6-3 with TRBJ1-1; weak D call: TRBD1 (6 bases). The CDR3 contains 16 residues. CDR1 MNHEY and CDR2 SVGEGT come from the germline V gene. The CDR3 DNA follows: TGTGCCAGCATATCCTCTGGGGTGGGGGCCCCCTCTGAAGTTTTCTTT. It codes for CASISSGVGAPSEVFF.

The table lists this clonotype with many counts. The chain couples TRBV27 to TRBJ2-7; 8 nucleotides match TRBD2. The J segment lost 2 bases and the V segment lost 1 base, leaving 7 bases of the junction unmatched. The CDR3 has 16 residues. CDR1 and CDR2 from the germline V gene are MNHEY and SMNVEV (reference sequence). In DNA, the CDR3 is TGTGCCAGCAGTTTATACCCGACTAGCGTAACCTACGAGCAGTACTTC. Its translation: CASSLYPTSVTYEQYF.

V usage is TRBV4-1 and J usage is TRBJ2-1; D not resolved. CDR1 is MGHRA, CDR2 YSYEKL, per germline. The V end lost 2 bases, the J end lost 12 bases, and 14 bases lay between the germline ends. This CDR3 is 13 amino acids long. The CDR3 nucleotides read TGCGCCAGCAGCCAACTCCTACCGGTAGGGCAGTTCTTC. Residues: CASSQLLPVGQFF.